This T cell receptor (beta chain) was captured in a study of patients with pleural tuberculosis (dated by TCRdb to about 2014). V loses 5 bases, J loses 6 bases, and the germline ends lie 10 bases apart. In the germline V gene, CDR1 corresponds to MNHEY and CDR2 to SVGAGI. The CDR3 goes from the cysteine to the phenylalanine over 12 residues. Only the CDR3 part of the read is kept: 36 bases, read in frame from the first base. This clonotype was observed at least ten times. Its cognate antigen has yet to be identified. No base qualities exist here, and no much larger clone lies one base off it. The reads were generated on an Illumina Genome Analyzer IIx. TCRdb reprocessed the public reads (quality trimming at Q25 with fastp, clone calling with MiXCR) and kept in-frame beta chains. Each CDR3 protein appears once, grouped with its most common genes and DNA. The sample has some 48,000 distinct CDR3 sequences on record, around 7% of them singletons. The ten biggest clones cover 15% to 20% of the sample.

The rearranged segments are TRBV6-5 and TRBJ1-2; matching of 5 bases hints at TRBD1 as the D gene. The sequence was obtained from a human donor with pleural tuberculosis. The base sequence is TGTGCCAGCAGTAACGGGGACCATGGCTACACCTTC. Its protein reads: CASSNGDHGYTF.